The 20 T cell receptor beta chains in this list originate from one sample, sequenced in a study of Graves' ophthalmopathy and Graves' hyperthyroidism. The authors amplified TCR beta CDR3 regions, and they did so from RNA transcripts for repertoire sequencing. HTBI-primed first-round RT-PCR preceded second-round multiplex PCR. TCRdb recomputed calls from the multiplex PCR reads with MiXCR, one row per CDR3 protein. Here the sample spans approximately 540,000 distinct CDR3 sequences, less than 40% being singletons. The sample comprised peripheral blood or thyroid tissue (not recorded which). All receptors derive from an adult man with Graves' hyperthyroidism.

The chain carries TRBV5-6 and TRBJ1-2; the match to TRBD1 covers 8 bases. Germline assignment: CDR1 SGHDT and CDR2 YYEEEE. The CDR3 covers 14 residues. This CDR3 reads CAGSHKQGAWGYTF. The CDR3 DNA sequence: TGTGCTGGCAGCCATAAGCAGGGGGCGTGGGGCTACACCTTC.

Turning to this clonotype: Just one base apart from a much larger clone, this may be a read error. This chain links TRBV20-1 with TRBJ2-7, with TRBD2 identical over 11 bases. The CDR3 consists of 15 residues. Germline assignment: CDR1 DFQATT and CDR2 SNEGSKA (reference sequence). CDR3 in DNA: TGCAGTGCTGGAGACCTGACTAGCGGGGCCTACGAGCAGTACTTC. It translates to CSAGDLTSGAYEQYF.

The V and J genes are TRBV28 and TRBJ1-2, with D possibly matching TRBD1 (6 bases). Germline V CDR1 and CDR2: MDHEN, SYDVKM. The CDR3 loop spans 16 amino acids. Trimming left V 3 bases short and J 3 bases short, with 17 bases between. Written as DNA, the CDR3 is TGTGCCAGCAGTTTTCCCCCAGCAGGGGAGGACTATGGCTACACCTTC. It translates to CASSFPPAGEDYGYTF.

This clonotype was recorded many times. The genes are TRBV19 and TRBJ1-5, with D hard to call. Trimming pared 1 base from V and 1 base from J, leaving 8 bases between. Germline V CDR1 and CDR2: LNHDA, SQIVND (reference sequence). The length of the CDR3 is 15 residues. The CDR3 DNA follows: TGTGCCAGTAGTATAGGTATCACCAGCAATCAGCCCCAGCATTTT. Translated, it gives CASSIGITSNQPQHF.

This clonotype was observed at least ten times. This sequence joins TRBV7-9 and TRBJ1-1; weak D call: TRBD1 (5 bases). Germline lookup yields CDR1 SEHNR and CDR2 FQNEAQ (reference sequence). V was pared by 5 bases and J by 0 bases, with 13 bases between. The CDR3 runs to 15 residues. For the CDR3, the DNA is TGTGCCAGCAGCCGCGACCAGGGCTTGAACACTGAAGCTTTCTTT. Translation: CASSRDQGLNTEAFF.

This clonotype was seen repeatedly, ten times or more. The chain couples TRBV10-3 to TRBJ2-2; TRBD2 agrees at 11 bases. This CDR3 spans 16 amino acids. The V gene end was trimmed by 5 bases and the J gene end by 0 bases; junction bases not matched to a gene: 2. In germline, CDR1 is ENHRY, CDR2 SYGVKD. The CDR3 DNA follows: TGTGCCATCAGTCTGGGACTAGCGGCGAACACCGGGGAGCTGTTTTTT. Protein: CAISLGLAANTGELFF.

The chain has TRBV12-3 or TRBV12-4 and TRBJ2-7; D is undetermined. The CDR3 spans 13 residues. The germline V and J ends were trimmed by 3 bases and 5 bases, with 11 bases remaining between them. CDR3 sequence (DNA): TGTGCCAGCAGTTTTATTGGTGTTAACGAGCAGTACTTC. It codes for CASSFIGVNEQYF.

This clonotype came up many times. The genes are TRBV3-1 and TRBJ1-1; D not certain. The CDR3 extends over 14 amino acids. The V end lost 2 bases, the J end lost 6 bases, and 13 bases lay between the germline ends. The V gene's germline CDR1 is LGHDT and CDR2 YNNKEL (reference sequence). CDR3 nucleotides: TGTGCCAGCAGCCAACCGGGCCATGGAGCTGAAGCTTTCTTT. Encoded protein: CASSQPGHGAEAFF.

Regarding this clonotype: This may stem from a read error, because a much larger clone lies one nucleotide away. V usage is TRBV9 and J usage is TRBJ2-7, with D unclear. Trimming shortened V by 6 bases and J by 9 bases, and 13 bases separated the two germline ends. The CDR3 sequence is 11 residues long. The germline V gene encodes CDR1 SGDLS and CDR2 YYNGEE. This CDR3 reads CASMTLSGQYF. CDR3 DNA: TGTGCCAGCATGACCCTGTCCGGGCAGTACTTC.

This clonotype occurred many times. The chain uses TRBV7-8 and TRBJ1-4, with 7 bases matching TRBD1. The CDR3 extends over 17 amino acids. V lost 4 bases to trimming and J lost 2 bases; unmatched junction nucleotides: 10. Germline CDR1 and CDR2: SGHVS and FQNEAQ. The CDR3 here is CASSSRQGLGTNEKLFF. The CDR3 region has the DNA TGTGCCAGCAGCTCCCGACAGGGTCTAGGTACTAATGAAAAACTGTTTTTT. Drawing the rest from reference TRBV7-8 and TRBJ1-4, the complete variable domain is GAGVSQSPRYKVAKRGQDVALRCDPISGHVSLFWYQQALGQGPEFLTYFQNEAQLDKSGLPSDRFFAERPEGSVSTLKIQRTQQEDSAVYLCASSSRQGLGTNEKLFFGSGTQLSVL.

This clonotype showed up many times. The chain has TRBV27 and TRBJ1-1; possible D gene TRBD1, 5 bases. The V end lost 6 bases, the J end lost 1 base, and 6 bases lay between the germline ends. The germline V gene has CDR1 MNHEY and CDR2 SMNVEV (reference sequence). This CDR3 is built from 12 residues. The CDR3 here is CASRTANTEAFF. The CDR3 DNA reads TGTGCCAGCAGGACAGCGAACACTGAAGCTTTCTTT.

This clonotype came up many times. This chain connects TRBV7-8 to TRBJ2-5; D is perhaps TRBD2 (6 bases). Germline V lookup: CDR1 SGHVS, CDR2 FQNEAQ. This CDR3 has 15 amino acids. V lost 6 bases, J lost 5 bases, and 19 bases lay in between. CDR3: CASRRTSISGETQYF. For the CDR3, the DNA is TGTGCCAGCAGACGTACTAGCATATCGGGGGAGACCCAGTACTTC.

This clonotype was seen more than once but under ten times. V usage is TRBV4-2 and J usage is TRBJ2-3, with no clear D. V was trimmed by 5 bases and J by 6 bases, leaving 12 bases between them. Germline CDR1 LGHNA, CDR2 YNFKEQ. The length of the CDR3 is 13 residues. The CDR3: CASSLLRWDTQYF. CDR3 nucleotides: TGTGCCAGCAGCTTACTCCGCTGGGATACGCAGTATTTT.

This clonotype turned up a few times. V usage is TRBV6-6 and J usage is TRBJ1-1; the D is unclear. The CDR3 runs to 17 residues. In germline, CDR1 is MNHNY, CDR2 SVGAGI (reference sequence). Trimming left V 4 bases short and J 2 bases short, with 20 bases between. CDR3 in DNA: TGTGCCAGCAGTTCTCCCTCGAGATGGGGAGACAACACTGAAGCTTTCTTT. Translation: CASSSPSRWGDNTEAFF.

V gene TRBV20-1 combines with J gene TRBJ1-1, with D possibly being TRBD1 (6 bases). Germline V lookup: CDR1 DFQATT, CDR2 SNEGSKA (reference sequence). V shed 6 bases and J shed 5 bases, with 16 bases lying between them. CDR3 length: 13 amino acids. The CDR3, as DNA: TGCAGTGCCAAACAGGGCGATGCGACTGAAGCTTTCTTT. Protein sequence: CSAKQGDATEAFF.

The chain is built from TRBV7-2 and TRBJ1-2; no clear D gene. V was pared by 1 base and J by 10 bases, with 16 bases between. The CDR3 covers 14 residues. The V gene's germline CDR1 is SGHTA and CDR2 FQGNSA. The DNA of the CDR3 is TGTGCCAGCAGCTTAGTAACCGGGGAAGTTGACTACACCTTC. Protein: CASSLVTGEVDYTF.

V is TRBV5-1 and J is TRBJ1-4; D remains ambiguous. Germline V gene data show CDR1 as SGHRS and CDR2 as YFSETQ. This CDR3 has 14 residues. The V and J ends lost 4 bases and 7 bases respectively, with 14 bases between them. The CDR3 loop is CASSPSVAGEKLFF. CDR3 nucleotide sequence: TGCGCCAGCAGCCCCAGTGTGGCGGGTGAAAAACTGTTTTTT.

This clonotype was picked up many times. J is TRBJ1-2 and V is TRBV20-1; D gene unclear. The CDR3 extends over 12 amino acids. Germline V gene lookup returns CDR1 DFQATT and CDR2 SNEGSKA (reference sequence). V gave up 2 bases and J gave up 2 bases, with 6 bases separating them. The CDR3 DNA is TGCAGTGCTAGACAGGAGAACTATGGCTACACCTTC. Amino acid sequence: CSARQENYGYTF.

This clonotype was observed at least ten times. The chain is built from TRBV5-8 and TRBJ2-5; D gene ambiguous. The CDR3 runs 11 residues. CDR1 is SGHTS and CDR2 is YDEGEE in the germline V gene. V was clipped by 0 bases and J by 5 bases, with 2 bases between them. The CDR3 reads CASSLAETQYF. The CDR3 DNA follows: TGTGCCAGCAGCTTGGCGGAGACCCAGTACTTC.

The chain couples TRBV20-1 to TRBJ2-5, with D tentatively TRBD2 (6 bases). Trimming removed 2 bases at V and 5 bases at J, with 18 bases between. This CDR3 is built from 15 residues. Germline CDR1 and CDR2: DFQATT and SNEGSKA (reference sequence). CDR3 region: CSARPSGGAWETQYF. Here the CDR3 DNA reads TGCAGTGCTAGACCCTCTGGCGGGGCATGGGAGACCCAGTACTTC.